A few counts support the clone carrying this TCR beta chain. Its antigen is unidentified. The entry originates in a study of T-cell reconstitution after alpha-beta-depleted transplantation in children. The study's findings and limits: Diversity and T-cell counts at one year after transplant derived mostly from new T cells. It was reported that alpha-beta T cells came from several hundred expanded graft clones (about two months after transplant).

During its preparation, the TCRbeta library received unique molecular identifiers. A single record per CDR3 protein comes from TCRdb applying MiXCR to the PCR reads. In the table there are about 240,000 distinct CDR3 sequences, roughly 25% of which are singletons. Germline V gene lookup returns CDR1 DFQATT and CDR2 SNEGSKA (reference sequence). This CDR3 is built from 12 residues. With 5 bases removed from V and 2 bases from J, the gap between germline ends came to 8 bases. The material sequenced was PBMCs, taken before TCRalphabeta/CD19-depleted stem cell transplant. This TCR came from a girl aged 2 to 9 with Fanconi anemia, due to receive a stem cell transplant. The J gene is TRBJ2-3, the V gene TRBV20-1; D possibly corresponds to TRBD2 (5 bases). The CDR3 bases are TGCAGTGCTGGCGGGTTCACAGATACGCAGTATTTT. Translation: CSAGGFTDTQYF.